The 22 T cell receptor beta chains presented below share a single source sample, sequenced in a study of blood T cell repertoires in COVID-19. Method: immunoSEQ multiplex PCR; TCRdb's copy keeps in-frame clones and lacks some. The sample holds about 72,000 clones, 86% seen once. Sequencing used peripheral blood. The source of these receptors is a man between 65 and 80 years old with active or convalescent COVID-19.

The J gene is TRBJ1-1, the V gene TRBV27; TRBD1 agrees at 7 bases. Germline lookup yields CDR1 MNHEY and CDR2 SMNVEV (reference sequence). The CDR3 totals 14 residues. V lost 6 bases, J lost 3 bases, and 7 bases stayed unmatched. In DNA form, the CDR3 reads TGTGCCAGCAGGGAGCACAGGGGAGACACTGAAGCTTTCTTT. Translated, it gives CASREHRGDTEAFF.

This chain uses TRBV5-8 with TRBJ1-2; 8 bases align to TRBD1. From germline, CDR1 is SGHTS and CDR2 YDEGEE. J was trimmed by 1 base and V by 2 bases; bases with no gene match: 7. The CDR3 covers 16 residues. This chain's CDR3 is CASSLSLTGGNYGYTF. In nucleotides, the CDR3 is TGTGCCAGCAGCTTATCACTTACAGGGGGTAACTATGGCTACACCTTC.

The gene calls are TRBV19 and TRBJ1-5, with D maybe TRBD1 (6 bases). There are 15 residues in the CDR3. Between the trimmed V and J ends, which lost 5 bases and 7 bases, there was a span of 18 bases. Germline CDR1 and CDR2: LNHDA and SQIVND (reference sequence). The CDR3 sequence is CASSFVARGRQPQHF. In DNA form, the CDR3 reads TGTGCCAGTAGTTTCGTGGCCAGGGGTAGGCAGCCCCAGCATTTT.

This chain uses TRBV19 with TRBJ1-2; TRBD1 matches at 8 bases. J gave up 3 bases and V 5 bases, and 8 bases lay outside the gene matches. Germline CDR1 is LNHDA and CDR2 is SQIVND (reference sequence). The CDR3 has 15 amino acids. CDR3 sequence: CASSPQDRVDYGYTF. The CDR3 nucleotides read TGTGCCAGTAGTCCTCAGGACAGGGTAGACTATGGCTACACCTTC.

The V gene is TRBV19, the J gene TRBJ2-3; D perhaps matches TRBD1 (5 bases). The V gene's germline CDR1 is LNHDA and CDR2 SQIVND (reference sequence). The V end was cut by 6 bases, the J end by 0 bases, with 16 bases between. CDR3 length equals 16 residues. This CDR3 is CASRKGRSPSTDTQYF. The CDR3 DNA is TGTGCCAGTAGAAAGGGGCGGTCCCCTAGCACAGATACGCAGTATTTT.

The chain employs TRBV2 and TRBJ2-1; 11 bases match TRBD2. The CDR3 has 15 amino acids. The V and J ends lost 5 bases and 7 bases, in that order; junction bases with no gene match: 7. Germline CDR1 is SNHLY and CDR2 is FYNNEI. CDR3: CASSPSGTSGNEQFF. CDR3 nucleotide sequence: TGTGCCAGCAGTCCTTCCGGGACTAGCGGTAATGAGCAGTTCTTC.

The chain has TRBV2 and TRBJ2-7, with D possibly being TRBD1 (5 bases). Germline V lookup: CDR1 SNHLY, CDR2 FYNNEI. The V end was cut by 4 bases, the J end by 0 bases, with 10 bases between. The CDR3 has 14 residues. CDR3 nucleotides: TGTGCCAGCAGTGTTCAGGGAAACTCCTACGAGCAGTACTTC. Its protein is CASSVQGNSYEQYF. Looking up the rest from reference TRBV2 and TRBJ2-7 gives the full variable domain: EPEVTQTPSHQVTQMGQEVILRCVPISNHLYFYWYRQILGQKVEFLVSFYNNEISEKSEIFDDQFSVERPDGSNFTLKIRSTKLEDSAMYFCASSVQGNSYEQYFGPGTRLTVT.

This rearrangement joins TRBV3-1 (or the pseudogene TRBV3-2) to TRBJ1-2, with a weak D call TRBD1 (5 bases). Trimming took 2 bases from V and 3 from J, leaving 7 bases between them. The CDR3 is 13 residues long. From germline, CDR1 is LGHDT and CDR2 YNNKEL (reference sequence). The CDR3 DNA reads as TGTGCCAGCAGCCAATTACAGGACTATGGCTACACCTTC. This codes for CASSQLQDYGYTF.

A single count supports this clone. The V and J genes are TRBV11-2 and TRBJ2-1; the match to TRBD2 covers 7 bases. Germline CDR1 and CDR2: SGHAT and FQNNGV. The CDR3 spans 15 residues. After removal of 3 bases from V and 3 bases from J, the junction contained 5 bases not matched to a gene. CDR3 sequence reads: CASSFRTSDYNEQFF. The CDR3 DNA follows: TGTGCCAGCAGCTTTCGAACTAGCGACTACAATGAGCAGTTCTTC.

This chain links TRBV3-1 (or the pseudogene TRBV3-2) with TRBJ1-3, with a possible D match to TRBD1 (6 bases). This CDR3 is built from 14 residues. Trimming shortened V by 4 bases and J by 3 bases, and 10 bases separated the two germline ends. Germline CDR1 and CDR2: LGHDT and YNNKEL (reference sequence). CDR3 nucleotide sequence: TGTGCCAGCAGCCCCACAGGGTATGGAAACACCATATATTTT. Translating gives CASSPTGYGNTIYF.

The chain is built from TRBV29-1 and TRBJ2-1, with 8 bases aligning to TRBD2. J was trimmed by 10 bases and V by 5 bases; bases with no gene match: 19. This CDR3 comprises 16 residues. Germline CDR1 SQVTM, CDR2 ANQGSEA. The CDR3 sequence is CSVSPPPGLGVREQFF. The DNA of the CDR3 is TGCAGCGTTAGCCCCCCGCCGGGACTAGGGGTAAGGGAGCAGTTCTTC.

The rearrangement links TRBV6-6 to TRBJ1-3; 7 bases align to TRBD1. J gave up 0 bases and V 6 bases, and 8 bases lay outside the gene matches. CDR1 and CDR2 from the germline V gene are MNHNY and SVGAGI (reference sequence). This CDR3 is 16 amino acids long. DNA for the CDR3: TGTGCCAGCAGCCCAGTGGGGACAGACTCTGGAAACACCATATATTTT. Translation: CASSPVGTDSGNTIYF.

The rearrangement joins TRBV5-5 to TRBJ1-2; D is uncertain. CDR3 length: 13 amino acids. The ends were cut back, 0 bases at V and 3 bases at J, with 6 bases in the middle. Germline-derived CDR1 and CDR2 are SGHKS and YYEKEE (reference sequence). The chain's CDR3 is CASSLGVDYGYTF. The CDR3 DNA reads TGTGCCAGCAGCTTGGGTGTAGACTATGGCTACACCTTC.

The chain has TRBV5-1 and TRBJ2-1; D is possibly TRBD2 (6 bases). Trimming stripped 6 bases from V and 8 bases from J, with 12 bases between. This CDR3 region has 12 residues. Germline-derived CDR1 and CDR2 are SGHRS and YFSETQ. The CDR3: CASTDGGHEQFF. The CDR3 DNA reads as TGCGCCAGCACCGACGGGGGTCATGAGCAGTTCTTC.

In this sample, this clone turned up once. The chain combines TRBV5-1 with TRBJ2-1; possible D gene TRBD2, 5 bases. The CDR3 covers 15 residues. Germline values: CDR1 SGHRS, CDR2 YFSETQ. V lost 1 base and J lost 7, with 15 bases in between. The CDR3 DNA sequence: TGCGCCAGCAGCTTGCTCGGCTTTTCGGGGAATGAGCAGTTCTTC. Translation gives CASSLLGFSGNEQFF.

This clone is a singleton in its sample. The CDR3 is CASSLDYRSHEQYF. The CDR3 DNA reads TGTGCCAGCAGCTTGGATTACCGGTCCCACGAGCAGTACTTC. The V call is TRBV5-4, the J call TRBJ2-7; unclear D gene. The CDR3 runs 14 residues. Trimming pared 0 bases from V and 5 bases from J, leaving 12 bases between. Germline V gives CDR1 SGHNT, CDR2 YYREEE (reference sequence).

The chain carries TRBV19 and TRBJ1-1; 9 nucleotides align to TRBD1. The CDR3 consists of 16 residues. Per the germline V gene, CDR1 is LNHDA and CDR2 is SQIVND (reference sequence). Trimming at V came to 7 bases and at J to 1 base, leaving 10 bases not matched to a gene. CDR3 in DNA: TGTGCCAGTACCCAAACCTGGACAGGGGCGAACACTGAAGCTTTCTTT. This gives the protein CASTQTWTGANTEAFF.

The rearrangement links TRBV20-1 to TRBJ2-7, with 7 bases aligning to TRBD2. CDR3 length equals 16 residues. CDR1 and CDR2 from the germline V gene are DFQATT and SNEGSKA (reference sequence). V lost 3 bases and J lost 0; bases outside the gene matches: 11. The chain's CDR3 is CSASKRWGEGSYEQYF. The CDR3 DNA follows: TGCAGTGCTAGTAAACGGTGGGGGGAGGGCTCCTACGAGCAGTACTTC.

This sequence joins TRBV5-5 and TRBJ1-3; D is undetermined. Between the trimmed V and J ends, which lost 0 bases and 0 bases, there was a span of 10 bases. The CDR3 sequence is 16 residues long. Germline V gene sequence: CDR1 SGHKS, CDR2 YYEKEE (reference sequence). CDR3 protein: CASSLAAVYSGNTIYF. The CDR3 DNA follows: TGTGCCAGCAGCTTGGCCGCGGTATACTCTGGAAACACCATATATTTT. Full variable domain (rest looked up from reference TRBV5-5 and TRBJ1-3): DAGVTQSPTHLIKTRGQQVTLRCSPISGHKSVSWYQQVLGQGPQFIFQYYEKEERGRGNFPDRFSARQFPNYSSELNVNALLLGDSALYLCASSLAAVYSGNTIYFGEGSWLTVV.

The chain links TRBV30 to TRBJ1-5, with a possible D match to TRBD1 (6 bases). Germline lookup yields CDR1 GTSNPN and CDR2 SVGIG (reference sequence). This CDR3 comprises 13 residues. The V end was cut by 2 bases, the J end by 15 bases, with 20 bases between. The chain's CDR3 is CAWSLQREDSLHF. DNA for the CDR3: TGTGCCTGGAGTCTCCAACGGGAGGACAGTTTGCATTTT.

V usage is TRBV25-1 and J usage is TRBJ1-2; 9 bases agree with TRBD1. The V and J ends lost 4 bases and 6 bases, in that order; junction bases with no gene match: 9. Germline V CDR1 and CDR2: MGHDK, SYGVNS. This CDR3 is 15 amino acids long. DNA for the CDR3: TGTGCCAGCAGTGTTTCCGGGACAGGGTATAATGGCTACACCTTC. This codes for CASSVSGTGYNGYTF.

DNA for the CDR3: TGTGCCAGCAGCCCGCGACTAGGTGGGGGGGATGAGCAGTTCTTC. Translation gives CASSPRLGGGDEQFF. The rearrangement links TRBV7-9 to TRBJ2-1, with 7 bases fitting TRBD2. The V gene's germline CDR1 is SEHNR and CDR2 FQNEAQ (reference sequence). J was trimmed by 8 bases and V by 5 bases; bases with no gene match: 12. The CDR3 loop spans 15 amino acids.